This TCR beta chain was documented in a study of shared clonotypes between healthy human individuals (TCRdb year 2020). About the full investigation: The cohort included three men and a couple of women between 18 and 49 years of age. Blood TCR repertoires of 5 or 6 healthy adults were deeply sequenced to estimate repertoire size and the extent of clonotype sharing between individuals. Libraries were prepared and TCR repertoires were sequenced by different laboratories using diverse techniques, in order to increase sequencing depth and limit assay-specific biases. Per donor, leukapheresis produced somewhere between about 0.94 and 8.9 billion PBMCs. General findings and caveats noted by the study authors: Based on pairwise subsampling, the degree of clonotype sharing among donors was expected to be affected by sequencing depth. Sampling was restricted to blood, and TCR repertoires in tissues likely differ from the TCR repertoires found in blood. The genetic and exposure-history diversity represented was limited by the small number of donors.

The germline V end is reduced by 0 bases and the J end by 7 bases; junction bases left unmatched: 5. In the germline V gene, CDR1 corresponds to SGHRS and CDR2 to YFSETQ. The cysteine opens and the phenylalanine closes a CDR3 of 14 amino acids. The CDR3 DNA has 42 bases and is translated from base 1. A remark on this clone: Its antigen is still unknown. Within one base of it there is no much larger clone, and no base qualities were kept.

Donors were healthy HIV-negative adults with no recently reported acute infections or vaccinations. Every donor was a Caucasian adult living in Nashville, Tennessee, USA. In the unsorted samples, 90 million to 100 million PBMCs were counted, and genomic DNA was extracted using the QIAamp DNA Blood Mini kit. After blood collection by leukapheresis, PBMCs were isolated using Ficoll-Histopaque density gradient centrifugation and then cryopreserved in the vapor phase of liquid nitrogen. TCR CDR3 regions were amplified from genomic DNA by multiplex PCR using the deep immunoSEQ assay. Extracted genomic DNA from each cell subset was distributed evenly across all wells of several immunoSEQ 96-well plates, and each plate was treated as a replicate. For unsorted PBMC, 250 to 300 ng of genomic DNA, equivalent to approximately 30,000 T cell genomes, went into each replicate PCR. Unsorted PBMC genomic DNA was sequenced across ten immunoSEQ deep assay plates. The purified libraries were quantified using a Qubit 3.0 fluorometer, sized with a Bioanalyzer 2100, and then quantified again using the KAPA Library Quantification kit. Every immunoSEQ 96-well plate was sequenced on a dedicated single-read 150-cycle Illumina NextSeq 550 flow cell. The original pipeline was this. The immunoSEQ output contained only junctional sequences without quality scores, so filtering could not match that applied to full-length reads. To assign V/J genes and CDR3, sequences were annotated against IMGT germline references using PyIR, a Python wrapper for IgBLAST v1.9. Reads were filtered out if the reads had weak V/J assignments (E-value above 1e-6), no CDR3, stop codons, out-of-frame junctions, or ambiguous translated residues. V3J clonotypes were defined as sequences sharing an identical inferred V gene, J gene, and CDR3 amino acid sequence. Percentage overlap between repertoires was calculated by dividing the number of shared unique clonotypes by the size of the smaller repertoire. RTK rarefaction, the Chao1 estimator, and Recon v2.1 estimates of unobserved clonotypes were used to assess repertoire richness. In its TCRdb copy, this immuneACCESS table keeps in-frame sequences only and misses some clones. Where compared with another copy, unresolved V genes explain less than half of these, and the others have no known cause. From that table come the V and J calls and clone size; the DNA was used to work out D and trimming. The sample table holds about 490,000 clones, of which 76% were seen once. Together, the top ten hold under 15% of the sample.

Material for sequencing was PBMCs. The clonotype was recovered from a woman between 40 and 50 years old in good health. Some clones in this sample may be carry-over from other donors' samples. The chain is made from TRBV5-1 and TRBJ1-2, with TRBD1 matching 8 junction bases. The CDR3 region has the sequence CASSLDRGRSGYTF. The nucleotide sequence reads as follows: TGCGCCAGCAGCTTGGACAGGGGGAGGAGTGGCTACACCTTC.